This T cell receptor beta chain was retrieved from a study of neurological immune-mediated disorders. Germline V gene data show CDR1 as SGDLS and CDR2 as YYNGEE. This CDR3 is 12 amino acids long. The V and J ends lost 0 bases and 10 bases respectively, with 5 bases between them. TCRdb reprocessed the 5' RACE reads with MiXCR, giving one entry per CDR3 protein. The sample has tens of thousands of distinct CDR3 sequences; less than 4.5% are singletons. This clonotype has a count of ten or more. The chain has TRBV9 and TRBJ1-6; D gene unclear. Specimen: PBMCs. The clonotype comes from a man aged 30-40 years with multiple sclerosis. CDR3 coding DNA: TGTGCCAGCAGCGTAGGTACCTCACCCCTCCACTTT. Protein sequence: CASSVGTSPLHF.